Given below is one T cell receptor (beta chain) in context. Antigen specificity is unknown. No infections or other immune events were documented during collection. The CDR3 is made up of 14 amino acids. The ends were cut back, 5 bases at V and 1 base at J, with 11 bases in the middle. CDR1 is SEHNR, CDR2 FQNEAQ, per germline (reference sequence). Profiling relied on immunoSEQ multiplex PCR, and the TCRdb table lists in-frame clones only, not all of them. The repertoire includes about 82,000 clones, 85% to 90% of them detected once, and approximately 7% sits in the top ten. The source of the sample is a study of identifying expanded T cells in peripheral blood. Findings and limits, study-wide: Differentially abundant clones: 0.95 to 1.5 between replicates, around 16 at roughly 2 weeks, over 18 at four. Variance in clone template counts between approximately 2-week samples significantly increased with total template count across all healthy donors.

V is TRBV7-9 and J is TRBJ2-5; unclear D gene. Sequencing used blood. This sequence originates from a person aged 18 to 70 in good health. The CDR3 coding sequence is TGTGCCAGCAGCGCCATATCCATCCAAGAGACCCAGTACTTC. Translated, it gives CASSAISIQETQYF.